A selection of T cell receptor beta chains follows, all from one sample in a study of cytomegalovirus exposure and HLA in healthy donors. TCRdb's copy holds only in-frame clones and misses some; the assay was immunoSEQ multiplex PCR. Here the sample spans about 160,000 clones, around nine tenths being singletons. Material for sequencing was PBMCs. The receptors stem from a man between 18 and 35 years old in good health and CMV-seropositive. Each CDR3 is given without its conserved first and last residue.

v_call cdr3_aa
TRBV5-1 ASSSGQGAGETQY
TRBV5-1 ASSEGQYNEQF
TRBV18 ASSPPGLAGGYETQY
TRBV7-6 ASSLSQDRGPSETQY
TRBV28 ASSSTGTGGGYT
TRBV27 ASSLQGRDTEAF
TRBV4-1 ASNPTGGRQETQY
TRBV6-1 ASSIHSFGAYEQY
TRBV11-2 ASSLDGGNYGYT
TRBV5-1 ASSLALLHPGSEQF
TRBV5-1 ASSLEPGSNQPQH
TRBV19 ASSIPGQDYEQY
TRBV30 AWSRVLSYEQF
TRBV7-3 ASSPGGRENTGELF
TRBV5-4 ASSLGGTSASYEQY
TRBV5-1 ASKWDRGPSPRDSGANVLT
TRBV15 ATSRWVAGAYEQY
TRBV12-5 ASGSQGEDTQY
TRBV18 ASRTPDSPFYEQY
TRBV6-1 ASSEYAGSSILGRNGELF
TRBV18 ASSPRQGPNEKLF
TRBV4-1 ASSQVLGRTEQY
TRBV11-2 ASSLWPGGQGISYEQY
TRBV18 ASSRDMSNYGYT
TRBV10-3 AISGVNGYT
TRBV28 AITGGSAVANEQF
TRBV5-1 ASSLGNYLNEQF
TRBV28 ATLAGLSSYNEQF
TRBV2 ASSWTGFGTEAF
TRBV5-4 ASSGRTGQGIRETQY
TRBV2 ASSEWQLLYNEQF
TRBV7-2 ASSYTGAGISYGYT
TRBV18 ASSPGLAGVDEQY
TRBV7-9 ASSLEIEGNEQF
TRBV5-1 ASSYLQGTPGELF
TRBV5-1 ASSPPADRGDGYT
TRBV9 ASSPRDTAFYEQY
TRBV29-1 SVETANSYGYT
TRBV29-1 SVVRLDTEAF
TRBV18 ASSPRQGMGGELF
TRBV2 ASSQLLRLVTSNNEQF
TRBV5-4 ASSKLETEAF
TRBV28 ASSAPGQGLGGANVLT
TRBV5-5 ASSPGTGKYGYT
TRBV15 ATGAHQETQY
TRBV19 ASSVDFYGYT
TRBV9 ASSVAAGKETQY
TRBV28 ASSLAGGSNEQF
TRBV7-3 ASSLKRWGTGDTDTQY
TRBV2 ASTTGRGANEKLF
TRBV25-1 ASSTTSGRAYNEQF
TRBV4-1 ASSLPPGGRYNEQF
TRBV2 ASRGGSHRVGYEQY
TRBV5-4 ASSLAGNNEQF
TRBV29-1 SAYGADLGIEQY